Following are 21 T cell receptor beta chains from one sample sequenced in a study of blood T cell repertoires in COVID-19. Sequencing used immunoSEQ multiplex PCR; TCRdb keeps in-frame clones, though not all of them. The sample records around 170,000 clones, approximately 81% being singletons. Sequencing was done on a sample of PBMCs or T cells enriched from blood (not recorded which). These receptors originate from a woman in her forties or fifties who had recovered from COVID-19.

This chain links TRBV6-5 with TRBJ1-2; 9 bases are shared with TRBD1. From germline, CDR1 is MNHEY and CDR2 SVGAGI. V was clipped by 2 bases and J by 6 bases; unmatched bases: 1. The CDR3 runs 13 residues. This chain's CDR3 is CASSYRTGDGYTF. CDR3 coding DNA: TGTGCCAGCAGTTACAGGACAGGGGATGGCTACACCTTC.

J is TRBJ1-2 and V is TRBV19; no clear D. The CDR3 extends over 13 amino acids. Trimming took 3 bases from V and 8 from J, leaving 13 bases between them. Germline V CDR1 and CDR2: LNHDA, SQIVND (reference sequence). The CDR3 sequence: CASSIQSAYGYTF. The CDR3 coding sequence is TGTGCCAGTAGTATCCAGAGCGCTTACGGCTACACCTTC.

The chain couples TRBV2 to TRBJ2-7; TRBD1 might be the D (6 bases). The CDR3 totals 13 residues. Germline CDR1 and CDR2: SNHLY and FYNNEI. With 5 bases removed from V and 5 bases from J, the gap between germline ends came to 13 bases. CDR3 nucleotide sequence: TGTGCCAGCAGTATACAGGGTATCGACGAGCAGTACTTC. This codes for CASSIQGIDEQYF.

This clone was seen only a few times. This chain's CDR3 is CASSLQGQNTEAFF. For the CDR3, the DNA is TGCGCCAGCAGCTTGCAGGGGCAGAACACTGAAGCTTTCTTT. The rearrangement uses TRBV5-1 and TRBJ1-1; D possibly corresponds to TRBD1 (6 bases). V lost 1 base to trimming and J lost 1 base, with 8 bases between them. This CDR3 contains 14 residues. Per germline, CDR1 SGHRS and CDR2 YFSETQ. Variable domain in full (rest from reference TRBV5-1 and TRBJ1-1): KAGVTQTPRYLIKTRGQQVTLSCSPISGHRSVSWYQQTPGQGLQFLFEYFSETQRNKGNFPGRFSGRQFSNSRSEMNVSTLELGDSALYLCASSLQGQNTEAFFGQGTRLTVV.

The chain carries TRBV28 and TRBJ2-5; possible D gene TRBD1, 6 bases. Germline V lookup: CDR1 MDHEN, CDR2 SYDVKM. The CDR3 has 15 residues. V lost 4 bases to trimming and J lost 3 bases, with 15 bases between them. Written as DNA, the CDR3 is TGTGCCAGCAGTTCGGGACACGGCAAAGAAGAGACCCAGTACTTC. It yields the protein CASSSGHGKEETQYF.

V is TRBV5-1 and J is TRBJ1-5; no firm D call. V lost 0 bases and J 2 bases, leaving 6 bases between the germline ends. The CDR3 is 14 amino acids. Per the germline V gene, CDR1 is SGHRS and CDR2 is YFSETQ. The CDR3 protein is CASSLEGGNQPQHF. The CDR3 DNA is TGCGCCAGCAGCTTGGAGGGAGGCAATCAGCCCCAGCATTTT.

This clone was seen more than once but under ten times. The chain combines TRBV6-2 or TRBV6-3 with TRBJ1-1; 8 nucleotides agree with TRBD1. The CDR3 has 14 residues. Trimming cost V 5 bases and J 1 base; bases outside gene matches: 3. CDR1 is MNHEY and CDR2 is SVGEGT in the germline V gene. As DNA, the CDR3 is TGTGCCAGCAGTGGGGACAGGCCGAACACTGAAGCTTTCTTT. Translation gives CASSGDRPNTEAFF.

The gene calls are TRBV6-4 and TRBJ2-1; D possibly corresponds to TRBD2 (6 bases). CDR1 is MRHNA and CDR2 is SNTAGT in the germline V gene. CDR3 size: 14 residues. Trimming stripped 3 bases from V and 9 bases from J, with 15 bases between. The CDR3 coding sequence is TGTGCCAGCAGTGAGGAGGGAGGTCGCCGTGAGCAGTTCTTC. This translates into CASSEEGGRREQFF.

The J gene is TRBJ1-1, the V gene TRBV19, with 12 bases lining up with TRBD1. J was trimmed by 10 bases and V by 3 bases; bases with no gene match: 6. This CDR3 is 14 amino acids long. Per germline, CDR1 LNHDA and CDR2 SQIVND (reference sequence). The CDR3 DNA sequence: TGTGCCAGTAGTATCCACCGGGACAGGGGGCGAGCTTTCTTT. This gives the protein CASSIHRDRGRAFF.

This chain uses TRBV28 with TRBJ1-3; D may be TRBD1 (5 bases). This CDR3 comprises 16 residues. The V gene lost 3 bases and the J gene lost 0 bases, with 12 bases spanning the gap. Germline lookup yields CDR1 MDHEN and CDR2 SYDVKM. Written as DNA, the CDR3 is TGTGCCAGCAGTTTGTTGACAGTCATCTCTGGAAACACCATATATTTT. Protein product: CASSLLTVISGNTIYF.

This clone was seen just once. V usage is TRBV18 and J usage is TRBJ2-3; TRBD1 matches at 8 bases. This CDR3 region has 15 residues. V trimming: 2 bases; J trimming: 4 bases; junction bases outside the gene matches: 5. The V gene's germline CDR1 is KGHSH and CDR2 LQKENI. DNA for the CDR3: TGTGCCAGCTCACCAGCAGGGGGCATCGCAGATACGCAGTATTTT. It yields the protein CASSPAGGIADTQYF. Drawing the rest from reference TRBV18 and TRBJ2-3, the complete variable domain is NAGVMQNPRHLVRRRGQEARLRCSPMKGHSHVYWYRQLPEEGLKFMVYLQKENIIDESGMPKERFSAEFPKEGPSILRIQQVVRGDSAAYFCASSPAGGIADTQYFGPGTRLTVL.

CDR3 in amino acids: CASIGGLGEKLFF. The CDR3 DNA reads TGTGCCAGCATCGGGGGGTTGGGTGAAAAACTGTTTTTT. The chain has TRBV28 and TRBJ1-4; a possible D gene is TRBD1 (5 bases). This CDR3 contains 13 residues. Germline CDR1 MDHEN, CDR2 SYDVKM. Trimming pared 7 bases from V and 7 bases from J, leaving 13 bases between.

This chain links TRBV6-5 with TRBJ2-7; the D gene is possibly TRBD2 (5 bases). The ends were cut back, 5 bases at V and 1 base at J, with 12 bases in the middle. The CDR3 contains 14 residues. Germline loops: CDR1 MNHEY, CDR2 SVGAGI. In DNA, the CDR3 is TGTGCCAGCAGTACCCGGACTGCGTCCTACGAGCAGTACTTC. Protein sequence: CASSTRTASYEQYF.

The CDR3 bases are TGTGCCAGCAGCCAGTTTAATGGGGCCCAGGGAGAGACCCAGTACTTC. This encodes CASSQFNGAQGETQYF. J is TRBJ2-5 and V is TRBV4-2, with D possibly being TRBD1 (5 bases). This CDR3 contains 16 residues. V lost 3 bases to trimming and J lost 4 bases, with 18 bases between them. The V gene's germline CDR1 is LGHNA and CDR2 YNFKEQ.

The V and J genes are TRBV21-1 and TRBJ1-5; the table's D call, TRBD1, has no DNA check behind it. TRBV21-1 constitutes a pseudogene. The CDR3 extends over 19 amino acids. The CDR3 sequence: CASSKEGGTGGEGNQPQHF. CDR3 nucleotide sequence: TGTGCCAGCAGCAAAGAGGGGGGGACAGGGGGCGAAGGCAATCAGCCCCAGCATTTT.

This chain uses TRBV19 with TRBJ1-5, with D possibly being TRBD1 (5 bases). The CDR3 covers 15 residues. Between the trimmed V and J ends, which lost 5 bases and 2 bases, there was a span of 13 bases. Germline CDR1 reads LNHDA; CDR2 reads SQIVND (reference sequence). Written as DNA, the CDR3 is TGTGCCAGTAGTTGGGCAGGGCCAGGCAATCAGCCCCAGCATTTT. It specifies CASSWAGPGNQPQHF.

This chain joins TRBV1 and TRBJ2-1; the D call TRBD2 from the table was never checked on the DNA. TRBV1 is marked as a pseudogene. The CDR3 runs 14 residues. CDR3 nucleotides: TGCACCAGCAGCCAAGAGACTAAACACAATGAGCAGTTCTTC. Its protein is CTSSQETKHNEQFF.

V is TRBV5-1 and J is TRBJ1-3, with D unresolved. Looked up from germline, CDR1 is SGHRS and CDR2 is YFSETQ. V lost 5 bases and J 0 bases, leaving 9 bases between the germline ends. The CDR3 has 14 amino acids. CDR3 DNA: TGCGCCAGCAGGCCGGTGCTCTCTGGAAACACCATATATTTT. It encodes CASRPVLSGNTIYF.

This clone was detected only a few times. The chain recombines TRBV4-3 with TRBJ1-3; D unresolved. The CDR3 sequence is 16 residues long. The germline V gene has CDR1 LGHNA and CDR2 YSLEER. V lost 0 bases and J lost 4, with 13 bases in between. Here the CDR3 reads CASSQDLVGRGNTIYF. Written as DNA, the CDR3 is TGCGCCAGCAGCCAAGATTTGGTAGGCAGGGGAAACACCATATATTTT.

This chain connects TRBV27 to TRBJ1-5, with D maybe TRBD1 (5 bases). CDR3 length: 14 amino acids. Germline CDR1 is MNHEY and CDR2 is SMNVEV (reference sequence). Trimming shortened V by 3 bases and J by 3 bases, and 9 bases separated the two germline ends. The CDR3 spells CASSLEGFNQPQHF. The CDR3 bases are TGTGCCAGCAGTTTGGAGGGGTTCAATCAGCCCCAGCATTTT.

The chain recombines TRBV28 with TRBJ1-5, with TRBD1 as a possible D gene (5 bases). V lost 7 bases and J 6 bases, leaving 13 bases between the germline ends. Per the germline V gene, CDR1 is MDHEN and CDR2 is SYDVKM. This CDR3 comprises 13 residues. Written as DNA, the CDR3 is TGTGCCAGCAATCCAGGGATGGTTCAGCCCCAGCATTTT. This codes for CASNPGMVQPQHF.